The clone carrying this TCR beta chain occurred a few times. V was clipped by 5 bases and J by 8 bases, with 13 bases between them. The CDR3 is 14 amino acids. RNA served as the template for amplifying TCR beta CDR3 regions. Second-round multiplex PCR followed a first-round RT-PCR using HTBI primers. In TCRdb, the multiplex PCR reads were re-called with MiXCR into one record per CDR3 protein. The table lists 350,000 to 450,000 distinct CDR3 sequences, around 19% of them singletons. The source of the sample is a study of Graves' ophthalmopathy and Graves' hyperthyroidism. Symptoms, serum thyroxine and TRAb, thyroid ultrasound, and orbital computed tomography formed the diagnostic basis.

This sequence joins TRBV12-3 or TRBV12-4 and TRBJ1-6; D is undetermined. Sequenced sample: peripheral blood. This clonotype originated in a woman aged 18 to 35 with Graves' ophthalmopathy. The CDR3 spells CASSPLGGDSPLHF. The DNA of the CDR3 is TGTGCCAGCAGTCCCCTGGGCGGGGATTCACCCCTCCACTTT.